This passage covers 20 T cell receptor beta chains from one sample sequenced in a study of blood T cell repertoires in COVID-19. The data were produced by immunoSEQ multiplex PCR, yet TCRdb's version contains in-frame clones alone and is incomplete. The data hold over 200,000 clones, with 70% to 90% observed a single time. The sequencing sample was made of peripheral blood. Receptor source: a woman between 18 and 29 years old who had recovered from COVID-19.

The chain couples TRBV30 to TRBJ1-1; 7 nucleotides align to TRBD1. Germline CDR1 GTSNPN, CDR2 SVGIG (reference sequence). The CDR3 runs to 13 residues. J was trimmed by 0 bases and V by 5 bases; bases with no gene match: 3. CDR3 DNA: TGTGCCTGGCAGGGACAGATGAACACTGAAGCTTTCTTT. Its translation: CAWQGQMNTEAFF.

The chain has TRBV24-1 and TRBJ2-1, with a tentative D call TRBD2 (6 bases). The V gene lost 9 bases and the J gene lost 8 bases, with 22 bases spanning the gap. This CDR3 is 15 amino acids long. Per germline, CDR1 KGHDR and CDR2 SFDVKD. CDR3 loop: CATRGSGLVQDEQFF. The CDR3 nucleotides read TGTGCCACCCGGGGGAGCGGCCTGGTACAGGATGAGCAGTTCTTC.

This chain links TRBV27 with TRBJ1-1; D unresolved. Germline V gene lookup returns CDR1 MNHEY and CDR2 SMNVEV (reference sequence). This CDR3 region has 15 residues. Trimming removed 0 bases at V and 0 bases at J, with 8 bases between. The CDR3 here is CASSLSRRLNTEAFF. The CDR3 DNA reads TGTGCCAGCAGTTTATCAAGGAGGCTGAACACTGAAGCTTTCTTT.

The genes are TRBV3-1 (or the pseudogene TRBV3-2) and TRBJ2-1; 10 bases are a match to TRBD2. V lost 1 base to trimming and J lost 3 bases; unmatched junction nucleotides: 0. Per germline, CDR1 LGHDT and CDR2 YNNKEL (reference sequence). This CDR3 has 15 residues. CDR3 DNA: TGTGCCAGCAGCCAAGGACTAGCGGGCTACAATGAGCAGTTCTTC. Translating it yields CASSQGLAGYNEQFF.

This clone came up once. The chain has TRBV28 and TRBJ1-1, with a possible D match to TRBD1 (6 bases). The CDR3 spans 14 residues. V was shortened by 5 bases and J by 3 bases, with 13 bases between the two germline ends. Per the germline V gene, CDR1 is MDHEN and CDR2 is SYDVKM. In DNA, the CDR3 is TGTGCCAGCAGTGCGACAGGACGTCACACTGAAGCTTTCTTT. Its protein product is CASSATGRHTEAFF.

This clone was recorded once. The chain recombines TRBV7-2 with TRBJ1-3; 9 nucleotides align to TRBD1. The CDR3 has 17 amino acids. The ends lost 7 bases at V and 0 bases at J; junction bases unmatched: 10. The V gene's germline CDR1 is SGHTA and CDR2 FQGNSA. The DNA for the CDR3 is TGTGCCAGCACCGGGACAGGGCTTCCTCTCTCTGGAAACACCATATATTTT. Translating gives CASTGTGLPLSGNTIYF.

The V and J genes are TRBV6-2 or TRBV6-3 and TRBJ2-3; 16 positions match TRBD2. The J segment lost 1 base and the V segment lost 6 bases, leaving 10 bases of the junction unmatched. CDR3 size: 19 residues. Germline lookup yields CDR1 MNHEY and CDR2 SVGEGT. The CDR3 sequence: CASSYSGTSGRAGTDTQYF. For the CDR3, the DNA is TGTGCCAGCAGCTATTCCGGGACTAGCGGGAGGGCCGGCACAGATACGCAGTATTTT.

This clone was observed once. As DNA, the CDR3 is TGCGCCAGCAGCCAAGATAAGGGGCAGTTCTACGAGCAGTACTTC. As protein: CASSQDKGQFYEQYF. This rearrangement joins TRBV4-1 to TRBJ2-7, with a tentative D call TRBD1 (5 bases). This CDR3 comprises 15 residues. Trimming cost V 0 bases and J 3 bases, with 12 bases left between them. Germline V gene lookup returns CDR1 MGHRA and CDR2 YSYEKL.

V usage is TRBV9 and J usage is TRBJ1-3; tentatively, D is TRBD1 (5 bases). The germline CDR1 and CDR2 sequences are SGDLS and YYNGEE. V was cut by 4 bases and J by 2 bases, with 13 bases left in between. The CDR3 consists of 15 residues. The CDR3 bases are TGTGCCAGCAGCCCAAGCTGGGGGGCTGGAAACACCATATATTTT. It codes for CASSPSWGAGNTIYF.

The gene calls are TRBV12-3 or TRBV12-4 and TRBJ2-7; D call uncertain. This CDR3 is built from 13 residues. The ends were cut back, 3 bases at V and 3 bases at J, with 9 bases in the middle. For the CDR3, the DNA is TGTGCCAGCAGTTTGTCTAGATACTACGAGCAGTACTTC. Translation gives CASSLSRYYEQYF.

The genes are TRBV19 and TRBJ2-1, with D perhaps TRBD2 (5 bases). The length of the CDR3 is 13 residues. The germline V gene has CDR1 LNHDA and CDR2 SQIVND (reference sequence). V was pared by 9 bases and J by 4 bases, with 13 bases between. CDR3 sequence reads: CASSGALYNEQFF. DNA for the CDR3: TGTGCCAGCAGCGGAGCCTTATACAATGAGCAGTTCTTC.

The chain is built from TRBV28 and TRBJ1-1; D is ambiguous. Germline V gives CDR1 MDHEN, CDR2 SYDVKM. The CDR3 has 14 residues. V lost 2 bases to trimming and J lost 7 bases, with 14 bases between them. CDR3 residues: CASSLVAAVYEAFF. In nucleotides, the CDR3 is TGTGCCAGCAGTTTAGTGGCGGCAGTATATGAAGCTTTCTTT.

The chain carries TRBV2 and TRBJ2-7; 11 bases match TRBD2. The CDR3 contains 14 residues. V shed 5 bases and J 3 bases; nucleotides not matched to a gene: 3. Germline V gene sequence: CDR1 SNHLY, CDR2 FYNNEI. Here the CDR3 reads CASSPGLAGYEQYF. Written as DNA, the CDR3 is TGTGCCAGCAGTCCCGGACTAGCGGGCTACGAGCAGTACTTC.

The gene calls are TRBV29-1 and TRBJ1-2; 10 nucleotides line up with TRBD1. Germline CDR1 SQVTM, CDR2 ANQGSEA. This CDR3 spans 13 amino acids. After removal of 3 bases from V and 3 bases from J, the junction contained 1 base not matched to a gene. The CDR3 reads CSVDGTGDYGYTF. The CDR3 nucleotides are TGCAGCGTTGACGGGACAGGGGACTATGGCTACACCTTC.

In DNA form, the CDR3 reads TGTGCCAGCAGCCGACAGGGAGAGGGGAACACTGAAGCTTTCTTT. This gives the protein CASSRQGEGNTEAFF. The chain couples TRBV11-2 to TRBJ1-1; 7 nucleotides match TRBD1. Trimming removed 5 bases from V and 1 base from J; junction bases left unmatched: 7. Germline lookup yields CDR1 SGHAT and CDR2 FQNNGV. The length of the CDR3 is 15 residues.

The V and J genes are TRBV5-5 and TRBJ2-5, with D possibly matching TRBD2 (6 bases). The CDR3 has 13 amino acids. Trimming shortened V by 4 bases and J by 4 bases, and 11 bases separated the two germline ends. The germline CDR1 and CDR2 sequences are SGHKS and YYEKEE (reference sequence). The CDR3 bases are TGTGCCAGCAGCCGGGACTTAGGAGAGACCCAGTACTTC. Residues: CASSRDLGETQYF.

V usage is TRBV29-1 and J usage is TRBJ2-2; D perhaps matches TRBD1 (5 bases). Germline assignment: CDR1 SQVTM and CDR2 ANQGSEA. This CDR3 is 15 amino acids long. Trimming removed 3 bases at V and 3 bases at J, with 14 bases between. The CDR3 region is CSVDTAGMDTGELFF. The CDR3 nucleotides are TGCAGCGTTGATACGGCAGGGATGGACACCGGGGAGCTGTTTTTT.

This clone appeared a few times. V and J are TRBV10-3 and TRBJ2-7; TRBD1 might be the D (6 bases). The V gene's germline CDR1 is ENHRY and CDR2 SYGVKD. Trimming took off 3 bases at V and 5 bases at J, with 11 bases between the two ends. The CDR3 sequence is 13 residues long. The CDR3 DNA reads TGTGCCATCAGTGACCGACAGGCGGACGAGCAGTACTTC. This encodes CAISDRQADEQYF.

The chain employs TRBV12-3 or TRBV12-4 and TRBJ1-1, with 7 bases lining up with TRBD1. V was clipped by 5 bases and J by 11 bases; unmatched bases: 5. CDR3 length: 11 residues. The CDR3 loop reads CASSIGGSAFF. As DNA, the CDR3 is TGTGCCAGCAGTATAGGGGGCTCGGCTTTCTTT.

This clone was detected once. The V call is TRBV30, the J call TRBJ2-3; D not resolved. Germline CDR1 is GTSNPN and CDR2 is SVGIG (reference sequence). The length of the CDR3 is 12 residues. V was clipped by 0 bases and J by 4 bases, with 5 bases between them. In DNA, the CDR3 is TGTGCCTGGAGTGTACTCGCAGATACGCAGTATTTT. This sequence encodes CAWSVLADTQYF. Full variable domain (missing parts from reference TRBV30 and TRBJ2-3): SQTIHQWPATLVQPVGSPLSLECTVEGTSNPNLYWYRQAAGRGLQLLFYSVGIGQISSEVPQNLSASRPQDRQFILSSKKLLLSDSGFYLCAWSVLADTQYFGPGTRLTVL.